A selection of T cell receptor beta chains follows, all from one sample in a study of blood T cell repertoires in COVID-19. The method was immunoSEQ multiplex PCR; TCRdb's version includes in-frame clones alone and lacks a portion of them. The sample yields 120,000 to 150,000 clones, 84% seen once. The sample comprised PBMCs or T cells enriched from blood (not recorded which). The receptor set was obtained from a woman between 45 and 60 years old who had been exposed to COVID-19. CDR3s include the opening cysteine and the closing phenylalanine or tryptophan. The D gene is left open where the match is weak. Where a row states a size, it is once, few, many or the class of an expanded clone; other rows omit it.

.,once,TRBV2,TRBJ2-7,CASRGGGGRIYEQYF,TGTGCCAGCAGGGGTGGAGGGGGCAGGATCTACGAGCAGTACTTC
.,.,TRBV7-3,TRBJ2-3,CASSFQRSDTQYF,TGTGCCAGCAGCTTTCAGCGGTCAGATACGCAGTATTTT
.,once,TRBV19,TRBJ2-6,CASSSRGDSGANVLTF,TGTGCCAGTAGTAGCCGAGGAGACTCTGGGGCCAACGTCCTGACTTTC
.,.,TRBV5-6,TRBJ2-5,CASSWGTRPETQYF,TGTGCCAGCAGCTGGGGGACTCGCCCGGAGACCCAGTACTTC
TRBD1,once,TRBV7-2,TRBJ2-7,CASSSHRDRGSYEQYF,TGTGCCAGCAGCTCTCACCGGGACAGGGGTTCCTACGAGCAGTACTTC
.,.,TRBV19,TRBJ1-5,CASSPDRNQPQHF,TGTGCCAGTAGTCCAGACAGGAATCAGCCCCAGCATTTT
TRBD1,.,TRBV2,TRBJ1-2,CASSETPTGGSGYTF,TGTGCCAGCAGTGAAACACCGACAGGGGGCAGTGGCTACACCTTC
.,.,TRBV28,TRBJ1-5,CASSQYRGSGNQPQHF,TGTGCCAGCAGTCAATACCGGGGATCCGGGAATCAGCCCCAGCATTTT
TRBD2,.,TRBV4-3,TRBJ2-7,CASSQAPGGEQYF,TGCGCCAGCAGCCAAGCCCCGGGGGGCGAGCAGTACTTC
TRBD1,.,TRBV9,TRBJ1-2,CASSVEDRANYGYTF,TGTGCCAGCAGCGTAGAAGACAGGGCTAACTATGGCTACACCTTC
.,.,TRBV6-2/TRBV6-3,TRBJ1-6,CASSYFGSSYNSPLHF,TGTGCCAGCAGTTACTTCGGGAGCTCCTATAATTCACCCCTCCACTTT
TRBD1,.,TRBV5-6,TRBJ1-1,CASSLRGTGRNTEAFF,TGTGCCAGCAGCTTGAGAGGGACAGGCAGGAACACTGAAGCTTTCTTT
.,.,TRBV12-3/TRBV12-4,TRBJ1-1,CASSFRGATEAFF,TGTGCCAGCAGTTTTCGGGGGGCCACTGAAGCTTTCTTT
.,.,TRBV9,TRBJ1-2,CASSAAGNGYTF,TGTGCCAGCAGCGCCGCAGGGAATGGCTACACCTTC
TRBD1,few,TRBV7-9,TRBJ2-3,CASSLGQPSTDTQYF,TGTGCCAGCAGCTTGGGACAGCCGAGCACAGATACGCAGTATTTT
.,.,TRBV21-1,TRBJ1-5,CASSLLTGTGEYSNQPQHF,TGTGCCAGCAGCCTTCTTACCGGGACAGGGGAGTATAGCAATCAGCCCCAGCATTTT
.,.,TRBV19,TRBJ2-1,CASSITGSSYNEQFF,TGTGCCAGTAGTATTACGGGATCCTCCTACAATGAGCAGTTCTTC
TRBD1,once,TRBV19,TRBJ2-1,CASSLRDRLTYNEQFF,TGTGCCAGTAGTCTCCGGGACAGACTAACCTACAATGAGCAGTTCTTC
.,.,TRBV11-2,TRBJ2-1,CASSLEASTYNEQFF,TGTGCCAGCAGCTTAGAAGCTAGCACCTACAATGAGCAGTTCTTC
.,.,TRBV14,TRBJ2-7,CASSQDGGIYEQYF,TGTGCCAGCAGCCAAGATGGCGGGATCTACGAGCAGTACTTC
TRBD1,.,TRBV5-4,TRBJ2-3,CASSRDRGLPSTDTQYF,TGTGCCAGCAGCAGGGACAGGGGGCTCCCTAGCACAGATACGCAGTATTTT
TRBD1,few,TRBV7-8,TRBJ2-2,CASSLANRQGSGELFF,TGTGCCAGCAGCTTAGCCAATCGACAGGGGTCCGGGGAGCTGTTTTTT
TRBD1,once,TRBV9,TRBJ1-5,CASSASGQLNQPQHF,TGTGCCAGCAGCGCTTCGGGACAGCTCAATCAGCCCCAGCATTTT
.,once,TRBV6-5,TRBJ2-1,CASSLDPGGNNEQFF,TGTGCCAGCAGTCTCGACCCCGGGGGAAACAATGAGCAGTTCTTC
.,.,TRBV19,TRBJ1-6,CASSQAPGTKYNSPLHF,TGTGCCAGTAGCCAGGCCCCCGGGACAAAATATAATTCACCCCTCCACTTT
.,.,TRBV5-4,TRBJ2-3,CASSRAGPSSPSTDTQYF,TGTGCCAGCAGCCGGGCGGGGCCCTCCTCCCCAAGCACAGATACGCAGTATTTT
TRBD2,.,TRBV12-5,TRBJ2-3,CASGLGLAGGDTQYF,TGTGCTAGTGGTTTGGGACTAGCGGGAGGGGATACGCAGTATTTT
TRBD2,.,TRBV29-1,TRBJ2-3,CSVNGLAGGTDTQYF,TGCAGCGTTAATGGACTAGCGGGAGGAACAGATACGCAGTATTTT
.,few,TRBV7-2,TRBJ1-3,CASKGGAGGNTIYF,TGTGCCAGCAAGGGGGGGGCAGGCGGAAACACCATATATTTT
TRBD2,once,TRBV2,TRBJ2-6,CASTQPGSGGIVGANVLTF,TGTGCCAGCACCCAACCCGGTAGCGGGGGTATTGTTGGGGCCAACGTCCTGACTTTC
.,.,TRBV30,TRBJ1-1,CAWGRQSNTEAFF,TGTGCCTGGGGACGACAGTCGAACACTGAAGCTTTCTTT
TRBD1,.,TRBV5-4,TRBJ2-7,CAVGDRSTYEQYF,TGTGCCGTCGGGGACAGGAGCACCTACGAGCAGTACTTC
TRBD1,.,TRBV7-8,TRBJ2-7,CASSPGQGPSYEQYF,TGTGCCAGCAGCCCTGGACAGGGACCCTCCTACGAGCAGTACTTC
TRBD2,.,TRBV11-2,TRBJ2-7,CASRYTSGSSYEQYF,TGTGCCAGCAGATATACTAGCGGGAGTTCCTACGAGCAGTACTTC
TRBD1,.,TRBV19,TRBJ2-7,CASSFSGTGVYEQYF,TGTGCCAGTAGTTTTTCCGGGACAGGGGTCTACGAGCAGTACTTC
.,large,TRBV4-3,TRBJ1-1,CASTTQVLNTEAFF,TGCGCCAGCACTACTCAGGTTCTGAACACTGAAGCTTTCTTT
TRBD2,.,TRBV6-2/TRBV6-3,TRBJ2-1,CASSPGWGLAGYNEQFF,TGTGCCAGCAGCCCCGGGTGGGGACTAGCGGGGTACAATGAGCAGTTCTTC
.,.,TRBV6-5,TRBJ2-1,CASRTSGEQFF,TGTGCCAGCAGGACTTCCGGTGAGCAGTTCTTC
TRBD1,.,TRBV7-2,TRBJ1-5,CASSPQGTGGNQPQHF,TGTGCCAGCAGCCCACAGGGGACAGGTGGGAATCAGCCCCAGCATTTT
TRBD1,.,TRBV4-1,TRBJ2-6,CASSRIGQGSSGANVLTF,TGCGCCAGCAGTCGGATCGGACAGGGGAGCTCTGGGGCCAACGTCCTGACTTTC
TRBD2,once,TRBV2,TRBJ2-5,CASWTRQETQYF,TGTGCCAGTTGGACTAGGCAAGAGACCCAGTACTTC
TRBD1,.,TRBV19,TRBJ2-2,CASHSGTVNTGELFF,TGTGCCAGTCATTCCGGGACAGTGAACACCGGGGAGCTGTTTTTT
.,.,TRBV7-2,TRBJ2-5,CASSLGGSQETQYF,TGTGCCAGCAGCTTAGGCGGATCACAAGAGACCCAGTACTTC
.,few,TRBV15,TRBJ1-2,CATSRGTSLYGYTF,TGTGCCACCAGCAGAGGAACGAGTCTATACGGCTACACCTTC
TRBD2,.,TRBV27,TRBJ2-7,CASSLRLAGANEQYF,TGTGCCAGCAGTTTGCGGCTAGCGGGAGCGAACGAGCAGTACTTC
.,.,TRBV21-1,TRBJ1-6,CASSPRVIETGYSPLHF,TGTGCCAGCAGCCCGCGGGTAATAGAGACCGGGTATTCACCCCTCCACTTT
.,once,TRBV12-3/TRBV12-4,TRBJ2-3,CASADRDTQYF,TGTGCCAGCGCGGACAGAGATACGCAGTATTTT
.,.,TRBV2,TRBJ1-1,CASSDWNTEAFF,TGTGCCAGCAGTGACTGGAACACTGAAGCTTTCTTT
.,.,TRBV19,TRBJ1-1,CASKGGLTEAFF,TGTGCCAGTAAGGGGGGGCTGACTGAAGCTTTCTTT
TRBD1,.,TRBV29-1,TRBJ1-1,CSVGGQGGSTEAFF,TGCAGCGTTGGGGGACAGGGGGGATCCACTGAAGCTTTCTTT
TRBD2,.,TRBV19,TRBJ2-5,CASSVLAGGRAPETQYF,TGTGCCAGTAGTGTACTAGCGGGAGGTAGGGCCCCTGAGACCCAGTACTTC
.,.,TRBV27,TRBJ1-2,CASSLGRSNYGYTF,TGTGCCAGCAGTTTGGGCAGGTCTAACTATGGCTACACCTTC
.,.,TRBV11-2,TRBJ1-4,CASSAGSTGEKLFF,TGTGCCAGCAGCGCAGGGTCAACGGGCGAAAAACTGTTTTTT
.,.,TRBV7-2,TRBJ1-2,CASSLGGGYGYTF,TGTGCCAGCAGCTTAGGGGGGGGCTATGGCTACACCTTC
TRBD1,few,TRBV5-4,TRBJ1-2,CASSSHRQGAIYGYTF,TGTGCCAGCAGCTCCCACCGACAGGGGGCTATCTATGGCTACACCTTC
.,.,TRBV6-4,TRBJ2-3,CASSAQGRANPTDTQYF,TGTGCCAGCAGTGCGCAGGGGAGGGCCAATCCGACAGATACGCAGTATTTT
.,.,TRBV7-8,TRBJ2-3,CASSRGRGGDTQYF,TGTGCCAGCAGTCGGGGAAGAGGGGGAGATACGCAGTATTTT